The clone carrying this T cell receptor beta chain was counted at least ten times. Its matching antigen is unknown. This record comes from a study of T cells in Graves' hyperthyroidism and ophthalmopathy. The V gene end was trimmed by 2 bases and the J gene end by 5 bases; junction bases not matched to a gene: 8. The CDR3 consists of 15 residues. The germline V gene encodes CDR1 MDHEN and CDR2 SYDVKM. Researchers amplified the TCR beta CDR3 regions from RNA transcripts. The HTBI primer set served for first-round RT-PCR of the TCR CDR3. TCRdb analysed the multiplex PCR reads with MiXCR anew, one entry per CDR3 protein. The data show approximately 330,000 distinct CDR3 sequences, 15% to 20% seen once. PBMCs were sourced from more than 9 ml fresh peripheral blood. Study results and caveats: Through a model of 13 V-J features, ophthalmopathy was separated from stable hyperthyroidism. Appearing also in blood were most of the thyroid clonotypes expanded above 0.001. The model foresaw ophthalmopathy a median 6.5 months prior to onset.

Sequencing input: blood. This receptor was identified in a woman aged 45-65 years with Graves' hyperthyroidism. The V and J genes are TRBV28 and TRBJ1-2; 7 bases line up with TRBD1. In nucleotides, the CDR3 is TGTGCCAGCAGTTTACCGGAGTTGACAGGGTATGGCTACACCTTC. Encoded protein: CASSLPELTGYGYTF.